This entry lists 8 T cell receptor beta chains sequenced from one sample in a study of blood T cell repertoires in COVID-19. Produced via immunoSEQ multiplex PCR; TCRdb's table is partial and in-frame only. The sample consists of over 200,000 clones, about 88% of them appearing once. The sequenced material came from PBMCs or T cells enriched from blood (not recorded which). Receptor source: a woman in her twenties or thirties who had been exposed to COVID-19.

This rearrangement joins TRBV6-2 or TRBV6-3 to TRBJ2-7, with TRBD2 as a possible D gene (6 bases). V shed 5 bases and J shed 2 bases, with 13 bases lying between them. The V gene's germline CDR1 is MNHEY and CDR2 SVGEGT. The CDR3 extends over 14 amino acids. CDR3 in amino acids: CASSGTVWAYEQYF. The CDR3 coding sequence is TGTGCCAGCAGTGGGACTGTCTGGGCCTACGAGCAGTACTTC.

The chain combines TRBV11-2 with TRBJ2-7, with 9 bases aligning to TRBD1. Germline loops: CDR1 SGHAT, CDR2 FQNNGV. The CDR3 sequence is 14 residues long. V shed 8 bases, J shed 4 bases, and the junction held 9 bases outside the gene matches. DNA of the CDR3: TGTGCCAGCCAGGTAGAACAGGGGGCTTACGAGCAGTACTTC. It yields the protein CASQVEQGAYEQYF.

This chain connects TRBV4-1 to TRBJ1-5; the match to TRBD1 covers 9 bases. V was clipped by 1 base and J by 7 bases; unmatched bases: 11. Germline assignment: CDR1 MGHRA and CDR2 YSYEKL. The CDR3 contains 17 residues. The CDR3 sequence: CASSQGGGTGSWQPQHF. DNA of the CDR3: TGCGCCAGCAGCCAAGGAGGCGGGACAGGGTCGTGGCAGCCCCAGCATTTT.

The genes are TRBV4-1 and TRBJ1-2; 10 bases map to TRBD1. The CDR3 length is 16 residues. Germline V gives CDR1 MGHRA, CDR2 YSYEKL. Losses at the gene ends were 3 bases for V and 3 bases for J; bases not matched to a gene: 7. CDR3: CASSHPRDRGYYGYTF. CDR3 nucleotides: TGCGCCAGCAGCCACCCCAGGGACAGGGGATACTATGGCTACACCTTC.

This chain connects TRBV27 to TRBJ1-2, with a weak D call TRBD1 (6 bases). The germline V gene has CDR1 MNHEY and CDR2 SMNVEV (reference sequence). This CDR3 has 16 amino acids. The V end was cut by 4 bases, the J end by 1 base, with 16 bases between. The CDR3 nucleotides read TGTGCCAGCAGTTCCCTGGGACAAACCTTTAACTATGGCTACACCTTC. This translates into CASSSLGQTFNYGYTF.

The J gene is TRBJ1-4, the V gene TRBV24-1; D is unresolved. The CDR3 has 16 residues. V was clipped by 4 bases and J by 4 bases, with 15 bases between them. Looked up from germline, CDR1 is KGHDR and CDR2 is SFDVKD. CDR3 loop: CATSDSRGVGNEKLFF. For the CDR3, the DNA is TGTGCCACCAGTGACTCTCGGGGAGTTGGTAATGAAAAACTGTTTTTT.

In its sample, this clone was seen many times. The chain employs TRBV25-1 and TRBJ1-6, with no clear D. Between the trimmed V and J ends, which lost 3 bases and 0 bases, there was a span of 12 bases. This CDR3 contains 17 residues. The germline CDR1 and CDR2 sequences are MGHDK and SYGVNS. CDR3 residues: CASSDLSASSYNSPLHF. CDR3 coding DNA: TGTGCCAGCAGTGATCTATCTGCGAGCTCCTATAATTCACCCCTCCACTTT. Full variable domain (remainder filled in from reference TRBV25-1 and TRBJ1-6): EADIYQTPRYLVIGTGKKITLECSQTMGHDKMYWYQQDPGMELHLIHYSYGVNSTEKGDLSSESTVSRIRTEHFPLTLESARPSHTSQYLCASSDLSASSYNSPLHFGNGTRLTVT.

The chain carries TRBV5-1 and TRBJ1-6, with TRBD1 matching over 7 bases. Germline CDR1 reads SGHRS; CDR2 reads YFSETQ. V trimming: 3 bases; J trimming: 10 bases; junction bases outside the gene matches: 13. This CDR3 is 16 amino acids long. The CDR3 DNA is TGCGCCAGCAGCTCGGAGACGAGGGTAGGGGGCTCACCCCTCCACTTT. Protein sequence: CASSSETRVGGSPLHF. Together with reference TRBV5-1 and TRBJ1-6, the CDR3 gives the full variable domain: KAGVTQTPRYLIKTRGQQVTLSCSPISGHRSVSWYQQTPGQGLQFLFEYFSETQRNKGNFPGRFSGRQFSNSRSEMNVSTLELGDSALYLCASSSETRVGGSPLHFGNGTRLTVT.